Below, 2 T cell receptor beta chains from the same sample are listed, as sequenced in a study of cytomegalovirus exposure and HLA in healthy donors. A multiplex PCR was run with 60 Vbeta primers and 13 Jbeta primers. Profiling relied on immunoSEQ multiplex PCR, and the TCRdb table lists in-frame clones only, not all of them. The sample lists over 95,000 clones, 77% seen once, with approximately 9.9% in the top ten. Input material: PBMCs. These receptors came from a man aged 35 to 55 in good health and CMV-seropositive.

The genes are TRBV6-6 and TRBJ1-2; the match to TRBD1 covers 9 bases. The V gene's germline CDR1 is MNHNY and CDR2 SVGAGI (reference sequence). After removal of 2 bases from V and 14 bases from J, the junction contained 12 bases not matched to a gene. This CDR3 spans 14 amino acids. CDR3 coding DNA: TGTGCCAGCAGTTACCCTGCTATGGACAGGGGTGTGACCTTC. Protein sequence: CASSYPAMDRGVTF.

J is TRBJ2-7 and V is TRBV29-1, with TRBD1 identical over 7 bases. The V gene end was trimmed by 4 bases and the J gene end by 1 base; junction bases not matched to a gene: 7. CDR1 and CDR2 (germline): SQVTM, ANQGSEA. The CDR3 contains 14 residues. The CDR3 nucleotides are TGCAGCGTTGCAAAGGGGGCATCTTCCTACGAGCAGTACTTC. This translates into CSVAKGASSYEQYF.